This T cell receptor beta chain comes out of a study of blood T cell repertoires in COVID-19. On the study more broadly: Italy, Spain and the United States were the sources of the convalescent and acute COVID-19 samples. PBMCs, B-cell-depleted T cells, or T cells provided the cDNA or gDNA that made up the material.

In the study's own analysis: Scientists estimated how many nucleated cells there were by amplifying reference gene primers. Profiling relied on immunoSEQ multiplex PCR, and the TCRdb table lists in-frame clones only, not all of them. That table gives V, J and clone size, and the DNA gave D and trimming. The table includes under 200,000 clones, roughly four fifths detected once. This clone came up once. This CDR3 is built from 14 residues. The V and J ends lost 2 bases and 0 bases respectively, with 8 bases between them. The V gene's germline CDR1 is SQVTM and CDR2 ANQGSEA. The source material was peripheral blood. The chain has TRBV29-1 and TRBJ1-3; D might be TRBD1 (5 bases). The clonotype originates from a human donor in a cohort sampled during active COVID-19. DNA of the CDR3: TGCAGCGTTGAAAACAGGTCCTCTGGAAACACCATATATTTT. It yields the protein CSVENRSSGNTIYF.